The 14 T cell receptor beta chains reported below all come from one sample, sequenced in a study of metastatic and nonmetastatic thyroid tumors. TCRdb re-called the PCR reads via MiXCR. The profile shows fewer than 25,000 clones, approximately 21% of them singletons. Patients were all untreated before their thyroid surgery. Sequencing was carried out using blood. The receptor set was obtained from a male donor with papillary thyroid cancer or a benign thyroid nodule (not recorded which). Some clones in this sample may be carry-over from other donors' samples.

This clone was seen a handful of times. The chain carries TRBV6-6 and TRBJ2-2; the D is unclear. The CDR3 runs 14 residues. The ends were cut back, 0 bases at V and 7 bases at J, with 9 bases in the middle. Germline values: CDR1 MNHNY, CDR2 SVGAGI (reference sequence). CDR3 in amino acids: CASSYSLGSGELFF. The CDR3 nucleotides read TGTGCCAGCAGTTACTCGTTGGGCAGCGGGGAGCTGTTTTTT.

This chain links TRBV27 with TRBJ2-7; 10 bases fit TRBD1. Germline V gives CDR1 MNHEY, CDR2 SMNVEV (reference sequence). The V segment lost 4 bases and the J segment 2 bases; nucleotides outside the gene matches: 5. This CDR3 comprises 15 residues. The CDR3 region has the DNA TGTGCCAGCAGTTCCGCGGGACAGGGGACCTACGAGCAGTACTTC. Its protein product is CASSSAGQGTYEQYF.

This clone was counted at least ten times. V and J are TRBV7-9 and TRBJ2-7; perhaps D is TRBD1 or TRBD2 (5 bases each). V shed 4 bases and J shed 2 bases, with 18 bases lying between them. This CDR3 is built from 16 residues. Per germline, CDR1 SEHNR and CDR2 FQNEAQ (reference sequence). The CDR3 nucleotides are TGTGCCAGCAGCTCCTTCGGGACGGACTCTGCCTACGAGCAGTACTTC. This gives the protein CASSSFGTDSAYEQYF. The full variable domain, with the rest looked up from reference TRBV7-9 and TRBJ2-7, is DTGVSQNPRHKITKRGQNVTFRCDPISEHNRLYWYRQTLGQGPEFLTYFQNEAQLEKSRLLSDRFSAERPKGSFSTLEIQRTEQGDSAMYLCASSSFGTDSAYEQYFGPGTRLTVT.

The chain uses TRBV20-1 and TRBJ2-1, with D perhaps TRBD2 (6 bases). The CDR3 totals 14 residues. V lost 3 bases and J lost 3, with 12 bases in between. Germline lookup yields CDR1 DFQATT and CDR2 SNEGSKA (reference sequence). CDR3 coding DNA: TGCAGTGCTAGCGACGGGGGAGGCTACAATGAGCAGTTCTTC. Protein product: CSASDGGGYNEQFF.

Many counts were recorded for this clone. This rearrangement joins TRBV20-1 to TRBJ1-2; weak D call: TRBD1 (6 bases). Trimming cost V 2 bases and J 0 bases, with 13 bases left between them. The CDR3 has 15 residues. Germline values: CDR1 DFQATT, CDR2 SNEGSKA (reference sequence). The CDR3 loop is CSARIHRVSNYGYTF. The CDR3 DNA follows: TGCAGTGCTAGAATCCACAGGGTCTCTAACTATGGCTACACCTTC.

The CDR3 nucleotides read TGCGCCAGCAGCCAAGAGGGCGGGAGAGGCACAGATACGCAGTATTTT. It specifies CASSQEGGRGTDTQYF. The J gene is TRBJ2-3, the V gene TRBV4-1; 7 bases align to TRBD2. This CDR3 contains 16 residues. With 0 bases clipped from V and 1 base from J, the junction kept 4 bases outside the gene matches. Germline V CDR1 and CDR2: MGHRA, YSYEKL.

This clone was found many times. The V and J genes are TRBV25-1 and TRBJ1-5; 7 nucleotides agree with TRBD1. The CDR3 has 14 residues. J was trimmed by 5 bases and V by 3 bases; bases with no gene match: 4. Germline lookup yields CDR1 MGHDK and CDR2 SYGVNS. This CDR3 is CASSDWGQHQPQHF. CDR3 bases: TGTGCCAGCAGTGACTGGGGACAGCATCAGCCCCAGCATTTT.

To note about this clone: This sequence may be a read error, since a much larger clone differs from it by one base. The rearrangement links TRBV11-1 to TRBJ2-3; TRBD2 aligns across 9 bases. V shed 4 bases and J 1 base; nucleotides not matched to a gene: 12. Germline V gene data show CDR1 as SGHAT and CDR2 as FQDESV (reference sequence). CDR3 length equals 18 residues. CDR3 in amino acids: CASSCSGRTRRGTDTQYF. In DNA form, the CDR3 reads TGTGCCAGCAGCTGCAGCGGGAGGACCCGTCGCGGCACAGATACGCAGTATTTT. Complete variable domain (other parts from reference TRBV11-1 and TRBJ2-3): EAEVAQSPRYKITEKSQAVAFWCDPISGHATLYWYRQILGQGPELLVQFQDESVVDDSQLPKDRFSAERLKGVDSTLKIQPAELGDSAMYLCASSCSGRTRRGTDTQYFGPGTRLTVL.

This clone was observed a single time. DNA of the CDR3: TGTGCCAGCAGCCAAGAATACAGCGGGAATAACATTCAGTACTTC. It yields the protein CASSQEYSGNNIQYF. The V call is TRBV4-2, the J call TRBJ2-4, with TRBD2 matching over 7 bases. The CDR3 length is 15 residues. Germline V CDR1 and CDR2: LGHNA, YNFKEQ. V trimming: 0 bases; J trimming: 7 bases; junction bases outside the gene matches: 6.

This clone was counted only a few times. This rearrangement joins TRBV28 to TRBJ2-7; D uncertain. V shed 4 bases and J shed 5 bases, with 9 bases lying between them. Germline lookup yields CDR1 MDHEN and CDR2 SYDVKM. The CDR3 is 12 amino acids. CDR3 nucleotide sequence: TGTGCCAGCAGTTGGGTATGGGACGAGCAGTACTTC. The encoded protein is CASSWVWDEQYF.

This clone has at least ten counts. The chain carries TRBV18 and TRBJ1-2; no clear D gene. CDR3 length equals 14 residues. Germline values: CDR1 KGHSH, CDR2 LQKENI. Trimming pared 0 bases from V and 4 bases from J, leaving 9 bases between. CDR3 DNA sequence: TGTGCCAGCTCACCACCTCAGGCGTTCTATGGCTACACCTTC. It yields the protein CASSPPQAFYGYTF.

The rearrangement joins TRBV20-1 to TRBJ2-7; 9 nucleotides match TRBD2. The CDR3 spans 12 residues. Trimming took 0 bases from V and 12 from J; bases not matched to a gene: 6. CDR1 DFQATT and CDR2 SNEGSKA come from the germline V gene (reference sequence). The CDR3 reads CSARDLAGVPYF. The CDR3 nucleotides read TGCAGTGCTAGAGATTTAGCGGGAGTCCCGTACTTC.

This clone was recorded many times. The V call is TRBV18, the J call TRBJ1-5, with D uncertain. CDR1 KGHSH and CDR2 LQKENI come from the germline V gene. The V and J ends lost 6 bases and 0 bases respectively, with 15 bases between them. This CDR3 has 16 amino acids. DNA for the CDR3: TGTGCCAGCTCGCCCGGAGACGCACATAGCAATCAGCCCCAGCATTTT. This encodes CASSPGDAHSNQPQHF.

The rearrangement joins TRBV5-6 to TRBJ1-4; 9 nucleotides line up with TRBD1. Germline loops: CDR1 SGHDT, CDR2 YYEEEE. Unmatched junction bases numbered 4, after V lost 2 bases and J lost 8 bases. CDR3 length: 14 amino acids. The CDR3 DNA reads TGTGCCAGCAGCTTACCGGGACAGGGAGAAAAACTGTTTTTT. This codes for CASSLPGQGEKLFF.